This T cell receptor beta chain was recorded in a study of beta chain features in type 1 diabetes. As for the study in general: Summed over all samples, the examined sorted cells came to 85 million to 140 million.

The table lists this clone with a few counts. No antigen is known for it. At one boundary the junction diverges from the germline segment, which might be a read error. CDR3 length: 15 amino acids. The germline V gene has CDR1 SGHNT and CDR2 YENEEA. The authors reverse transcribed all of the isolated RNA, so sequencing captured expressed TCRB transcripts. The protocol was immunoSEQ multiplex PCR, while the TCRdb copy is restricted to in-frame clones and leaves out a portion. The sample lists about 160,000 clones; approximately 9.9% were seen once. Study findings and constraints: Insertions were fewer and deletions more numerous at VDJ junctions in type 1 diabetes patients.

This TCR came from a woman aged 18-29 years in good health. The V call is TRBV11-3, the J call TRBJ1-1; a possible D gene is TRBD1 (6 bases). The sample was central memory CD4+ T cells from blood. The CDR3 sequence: CASRLGGGEDTEAFF. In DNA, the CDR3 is TGTGCCAGCAGATTAGGGGGAGGGGAAGACACTGAAGCTTTCTTT. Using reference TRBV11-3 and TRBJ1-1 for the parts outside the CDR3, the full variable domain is EAGVVQSPRYKIIEKKQPVAFWCNPISGHNTLYWYLQNLGQGPELLIRYENEEAVDDSQLPKDRFSAERLKGVDSTLKIQPAELGDSAVYLCASRLGGGEDTEAFFGQGTRLTVV.